What follows is one TCR beta chain and its context. No cognate antigen has been identified for it. No base quality values were provided; no much bigger clone lies one nucleotide off. These data originate in a study of blood T cell repertoires in COVID-19 (dated by TCRdb to between 2020 and 2021). About the study as a whole: Samples covering the acute and convalescent phases of COVID-19 were provided by collaborators in the United States, Italy and Spain. The material from the prospective study consisted of cDNA or gDNA derived from T cells, B-cell-depleted T cells, or PBMCs. The dataset comprised deeply sampled blood TCRbeta repertoires from subjects exposed to, actively infected with, or recovered from COVID-19. The repertoires were released in a freely available public database meant as a resource for research on the immune response to SARS-CoV-2. The samples were drawn from two sources: the first 160 participants of the ongoing ImmuneRACE study, and 950 to 1,500 subjects contributed by 6 global collaborators. Nearly every sample came with metadata listing a de-identified subject ID, COVID-19 status, age in years and sex. HLA class I and class II types, where available, came from metadata supplied by the sample provider rather than from assay-based typing.

V loses 4 bases at its end and J loses 2 bases; junction bases beyond the gene matches: 6. From the cysteine up to the phenylalanine, the CDR3 has a length of 16 residues. The sequence is cut down to CDR3 DNA, 48 bases in frame from base 1. Based on the germline V gene, the CDR1 and CDR2 sequences are SGDLS and YYNGEE. The immunoSEQ Assay, a bias-controlled multiplex PCR, was used to amplify TCRbeta CDR3 regions from genomic DNA. From the authors' description of their analysis: The number of nucleated cells in each sample was estimated from the amplification of reference gene primers within the assay. To quantify the absolute abundance of each unique TCRbeta CDR3 rearrangement, sequence reads were collapsed and filtered. For each sample, productive Simpson clonality was calculated as the square root of Simpson's diversity index over productive rearrangements. The table comes from immuneACCESS by way of TCRdb, which keeps in-frame sequences with V and J called. Part of the clones is missing from these tables; in studies checked, under half for an unresolved V gene and the rest for unknown reasons. V and J calls and clone size are given by that table; D and trimming were obtained from the DNA. The sample table contains tens of thousands of clones; only one count was recorded for roughly 89% of them. The ten most abundant clones make up 2% of the sample.

Collaborating institutions collected whole blood in K2EDTA tubes following their own protocols. For TCRbeta analysis, collaborators shipped samples in one of three forms: frozen whole blood, isolated PBMCs, or DNA extracted from either of those sample types. Results and caveats for the whole study, not just this receptor: How much clinical and demographic metadata was included differed by source and by participant, and the metadata was provided uncurated.

Material for sequencing was peripheral blood. The rearrangement joined TRBV9 to TRBJ2-2, with 9 junctional bases fitting TRBD1. The origin of this receptor is a man aged 25-40 years with acute or convalescent COVID-19. The CDR3: CASSSRDRVNTGELFF. Read as DNA, the sequence is TGTGCCAGCAGCTCTAGGGACAGGGTAAACACCGGGGAGCTGTTTTTT.